The source of this T cell receptor (beta chain) is a study of blood T cell repertoires in COVID-19. Sequencing used immunoSEQ multiplex PCR; TCRdb keeps in-frame clones, though not all of them. The table has around 300,000 clones, approximately 90% seen once. The V gene end was trimmed by 6 bases and the J gene end by 5 bases; junction bases not matched to a gene: 3. The germline V gene encodes CDR1 KGHSH and CDR2 LQKENI. This CDR3 has 14 amino acids. The chain is built from TRBV18 and TRBJ2-7, with 14 positions matching TRBD2. This sequence originates from a woman between 25 and 40 years old with COVID-19, enrolled during active disease. The sequencing sample was made of peripheral blood. The CDR3 DNA is TGTGCCAGCTCCGGACTAGCGGGAGGAGACGAGCAGTACTTC. As protein: CASSGLAGGDEQYF. Filled out from reference TRBV18 and TRBJ2-7, the complete variable domain reads NAGVMQNPRHLVRRRGQEARLRCSPMKGHSHVYWYRQLPEEGLKFMVYLQKENIIDESGMPKERFSAEFPKEGPSILRIQQVVRGDSAAYFCASSGLAGGDEQYFGPGTRLTVT.